The 27 T cell receptor beta chains given below trace back to one sample, sequenced in a study of Graves' ophthalmopathy and Graves' hyperthyroidism. RNA transcripts provided the template for amplifying TCR beta CDR3 regions. First-round RT-PCR with HTBI primers preceded a second-round multiplex PCR. TCRdb passed the multiplex PCR reads through MiXCR, listing each CDR3 protein once. This table holds around 1,200,000 distinct CDR3 sequences, about 40% found once. Material: peripheral blood or thyroid tissue (not recorded which). All receptors derive from an adult man with Graves' hyperthyroidism.

This clonotype was observed a handful of times. The V gene is TRBV7-9, the J gene TRBJ1-1; tentatively, D is TRBD1 (6 bases). The CDR3 consists of 13 residues. V lost 6 bases and J lost 7, with 15 bases in between. Germline loops: CDR1 SEHNR, CDR2 FQNEAQ (reference sequence). Here the CDR3 DNA reads TGTGCCAGCAGTTACCCCGGACAGAATGAAGCTTTCTTT. Residues: CASSYPGQNEAFF. The variable domain in full, completed from reference TRBV7-9 and TRBJ1-1, reads DTGVSQNPRHKITKRGQNVTFRCDPISEHNRLYWYRQTLGQGPEFLTYFQNEAQLEKSRLLSDRFSAERPKGSFSTLEIQRTEQGDSAMYLCASSYPGQNEAFFGQGTRLTVV.

A note on this clonotype: This may be a read error: a much more frequent sequence differs by one nucleotide. The chain employs TRBV19 and TRBJ1-3, with D possibly TRBD1 on 6 matching bases. TRBJ1-5 matches the DNA end more closely, so the J call is doubtful. This CDR3 has 14 residues. The germline CDR1 and CDR2 sequences are LNHDA and SQIVND (reference sequence). Written as DNA, the CDR3 is TGTGCCAGTAGTGCCCAAGCAGGGGACCAGCCCCAGCATTTT. This gives the protein CASSAQAGDQPQHF.

The genes are TRBV10-2 and TRBJ2-7; TRBD2 aligns across 12 bases. Germline trimming cut 4 bases from V and 5 bases from J; bases unmatched to any gene: 12. Germline lookup yields CDR1 WSHSY and CDR2 SAAADI. CDR3 length: 17 amino acids. As DNA, the CDR3 is TGCGCCAGCAGTGCCGGACTAGCGGGGAGCAATGGCCACGAGCAGTACTTC. Protein product: CASSAGLAGSNGHEQYF.

Notes on this clonotype: Just one base apart from a much larger clone, this may be a read error. The rearrangement joins TRBV4-2 to TRBJ2-7; TRBD2 is a possible D gene (5 bases). Deletions cut 5 bases from V and 6 bases from J, with 14 bases between. Germline lookup yields CDR1 LGHNA and CDR2 YNFKEQ. The CDR3 has 13 amino acids. In DNA form, the CDR3 reads TGTGCCAGCAGCACCGGCCGGGAAAGCGAGCAGTACTTC. This codes for CASSTGRESEQYF.

This chain connects TRBV11-2 to TRBJ2-2; D is perhaps TRBD1 or TRBD2 (5 bases each). Per the germline V gene, CDR1 is SGHAT and CDR2 is FQNNGV. The CDR3 is 16 amino acids. Between the trimmed V and J ends, which lost 4 bases and 6 bases, there was a span of 18 bases. The CDR3 is CASSSPRENGAGELFF. Written as DNA, the CDR3 is TGTGCCAGCAGCTCACCCAGGGAGAATGGAGCCGGGGAGCTGTTTTTT.

Remarks on this clonotype: A much bigger clone sits one base away, suggesting this may be a read error. This chain connects TRBV5-1 to TRBJ1-1; D not certain. V was pared by 4 bases and J by 1 base, with 17 bases between. Germline CDR1 reads SGHRS; CDR2 reads YFSETQ. The CDR3 has 16 residues. CDR3 in DNA: TGCGCCAGCAGCCGAGTCGAGTCAGGAAAGAACACTGAAGCTTTCTTT. Protein: CASSRVESGKNTEAFF.

This clonotype has ten or more counts. CDR3 bases: TGTGCCAGCAGCCCCGTACAGGGCAATCAGCCCCAGCATTTT. Translation: CASSPVQGNQPQHF. The chain has TRBV12-3 or TRBV12-4 and TRBJ1-5; D possibly corresponds to TRBD1 (5 bases). V was clipped by 6 bases and J by 2 bases, with 11 bases between them. This CDR3 region has 14 residues.

This clonotype was observed at least ten times. V is TRBV9 and J is TRBJ1-5; TRBD1 matches 7 bases. The CDR3 is 13 residues long. Germline CDR1 is SGDLS and CDR2 is YYNGEE. V lost 2 bases to trimming and J lost 5 bases; unmatched junction nucleotides: 1. CDR3 DNA: TGTGCCAGCAGCGTCACAGGGGATCAGCCCCAGCATTTT. Protein: CASSVTGDQPQHF.

This clonotype was detected many times. V gene TRBV2 combines with J gene TRBJ2-5, with TRBD1 matching 8 bases. The germline CDR1 and CDR2 sequences are SNHLY and FYNNEI. Trimming cost V 3 bases and J 4 bases; bases outside gene matches: 4. This CDR3 is built from 14 residues. The CDR3 sequence is CASSETRGLETQYF. The CDR3 DNA follows: TGTGCCAGCAGTGAGACCAGGGGGCTAGAGACCCAGTACTTC.

Details on this clonotype: The junction does not match germline at one end; this may be a read error. This chain joins TRBV10-3 and TRBJ1-4; no clear D gene. Germline values: CDR1 ENHRY, CDR2 SYGVKD. The CDR3 is 16 amino acids. The CDR3 coding sequence is TGTGCCAGCAGTTACTTACCCTTTGGGGTAGGAGAAAAACTGTTTTTT. Translating gives CASSYLPFGVGEKLFF.

This clonotype has only a few counts. The chain uses TRBV12-3 or TRBV12-4 and TRBJ1-5; 7 nucleotides match TRBD1. V shed 6 bases, J shed 1 base, and the junction held 6 bases outside the gene matches. The CDR3 runs 15 residues. The CDR3 sequence is CASRRQGGSNQPQHF. As DNA, the CDR3 is TGTGCCAGCAGACGACAGGGAGGGAGCAATCAGCCCCAGCATTTT.

The genes are TRBV29-1 and TRBJ2-2; D may match TRBD1 or TRBD2 (5 bases each). The CDR3 has 13 residues. Germline assignment: CDR1 SQVTM and CDR2 ANQGSEA. V lost 3 bases, J lost 5 bases, and 10 bases lay in between. The CDR3 DNA reads as TGCAGCGTTGAGGGGACGGCTACCGGGGAGCTGTTTTTT. This encodes CSVEGTATGELFF.

This clonotype was seen ten or more times. The chain carries TRBV7-3 and TRBJ1-1; 7 bases map to TRBD1. The CDR3 totals 13 residues. Looked up from germline, CDR1 is SGHTA and CDR2 is FQGTGA. V gave up 5 bases and J gave up 10 bases; unmatched junction bases: 10. CDR3 sequence reads: CASSRQGASRAFF. The CDR3 DNA reads TGTGCCAGCAGCCGACAGGGCGCCAGTAGAGCTTTCTTT. Full variable domain (missing parts from reference TRBV7-3 and TRBJ1-1): GAGVSQTPSNKVTEKGKYVELRCDPISGHTALYWYRQSLGQGPEFLIYFQGTGAADDSGLPNDRFFAVRPEGSVSTLKIQRTERGDSAVYLCASSRQGASRAFFGQGTRLTVV.

Only a few counts were recorded for this clonotype. This rearrangement joins TRBV10-3 to TRBJ2-2; TRBD2 matches at 14 bases. CDR1 ENHRY and CDR2 SYGVKD come from the germline V gene. V shed 10 bases and J 6 bases; nucleotides not matched to a gene: 10. The CDR3 has 16 residues. In nucleotides, the CDR3 is TGTGCCACCGGCCCGACTAGCGGGGGGGCCTCCGGGGAGCTGTTTTTT. Translating it yields CATGPTSGGASGELFF.

In the case of this clonotype: A clone one base away is much larger, so this may be a read error. The gene calls are TRBV25-1 and TRBJ2-5, with TRBD2 identical over 8 bases. From germline, CDR1 is MGHDK and CDR2 SYGVNS. The CDR3 extends over 13 amino acids. The CDR3 region has the DNA TGTGCCAGTAGTCGAGGACAGCGGGGGACCCAGTGCTTC. Protein product: CASSRGQRGTQCF.

This chain connects TRBV7-9 to TRBJ2-3; D is possibly TRBD1 or TRBD2 (5 bases each). Germline V CDR1 and CDR2: SEHNR, FQNEAQ (reference sequence). CDR3 length equals 14 residues. V lost 5 bases and J lost 2, with 11 bases in between. The CDR3 DNA is TGTGCCAGCAGCATGGGGGAAGTCACAGATACGCAGTATTTT. Translating it yields CASSMGEVTDTQYF. Filled out from reference TRBV7-9 and TRBJ2-3, the complete variable domain reads DTGVSQNPRHKITKRGQNVTFRCDPISEHNRLYWYRQTLGQGPEFLTYFQNEAQLEKSRLLSDRFSAERPKGSFSTLEIQRTEQGDSAMYLCASSMGEVTDTQYFGPGTRLTVL.

This clonotype has a count of ten or more. This sequence joins TRBV7-6 and TRBJ2-2; the D is unclear. V lost 1 base and J 4 bases, leaving 7 bases between the germline ends. This CDR3 is 14 amino acids long. Germline V lookup: CDR1 SGHVS, CDR2 FNYEAQ. CDR3 sequence reads: CASSLGSTTGELFF. CDR3 coding DNA: TGTGCCAGCAGCTTAGGCAGCACCACCGGGGAGCTGTTTTTT.

This clonotype came up many times. The chain joins TRBV25-1 to TRBJ2-2; D may be TRBD1 (5 bases). With 7 bases removed from V and 1 base from J, the gap between germline ends came to 10 bases. The CDR3 totals 14 residues. CDR1 is MGHDK and CDR2 is SYGVNS in the germline V gene. CDR3 in DNA: TGTGCCAGCAAAGGGGATTTGAACACCGGGGAGCTGTTTTTT. Its protein is CASKGDLNTGELFF.

Only a few counts were recorded for this clonotype. The chain couples TRBV7-9 to TRBJ1-2; weak D call: TRBD1 (5 bases). CDR1 is SEHNR and CDR2 is FQNEAQ in the germline V gene (reference sequence). The CDR3 loop spans 13 amino acids. The V and J ends lost 6 bases and 7 bases respectively, with 15 bases between them. The CDR3 loop reads CASSESGLGGYTF. In nucleotides, the CDR3 is TGTGCCAGCAGTGAGTCAGGGTTAGGTGGCTACACCTTC.

The rearrangement links TRBV7-3 to TRBJ1-6; D is ambiguous. The CDR3 has 13 amino acids. Per germline, CDR1 SGHTA and CDR2 FQGTGA. Trimming cost V 2 bases and J 10 bases, with 9 bases left between them. The CDR3 reads CASSLGRESPLHF. The DNA of the CDR3 is TGTGCCAGCAGCTTAGGACGGGAGTCACCCCTCCACTTT.

The chain uses TRBV20-1 and TRBJ1-4, with D tentatively TRBD1 (5 bases). This CDR3 has 15 residues. Per the germline V gene, CDR1 is DFQATT and CDR2 is SNEGSKA (reference sequence). Deletions cut 3 bases from V and 3 bases from J, with 14 bases between. For the CDR3, the DNA is TGCAGTGCTAGGGATCCAAGGGGTTCTAATGAAAAACTGTTTTTT. Translating it yields CSARDPRGSNEKLFF.

This clonotype was recorded at least ten times. The chain carries TRBV7-2 and TRBJ1-1; maybe TRBD1 (5 bases). The CDR3 spans 15 residues. The V and J ends lost 4 bases and 0 bases respectively, with 12 bases between them. CDR1 is SGHTA, CDR2 FQGNSA, per germline. The CDR3 region is CASSWGSGMNTEAFF. The CDR3 coding sequence is TGTGCCAGCAGCTGGGGTTCAGGGATGAACACTGAAGCTTTCTTT.

The chain links TRBV25-1 to TRBJ2-7; 10 bases map to TRBD2. Germline CDR1 is MGHDK and CDR2 is SYGVNS. Germline trimming cut 5 bases from V and 6 bases from J; bases unmatched to any gene: 7. The CDR3 has 14 residues. The CDR3 is CASSSTSGTREQYF. The CDR3 bases are TGTGCCAGCAGTTCCACTAGCGGGACGCGCGAGCAGTACTTC.

A few counts support this clonotype. Given a much more abundant clone one base away, this may be a read error. The chain couples TRBV6-1 to TRBJ2-6; TRBD2 is a possible D gene (5 bases). The germline V gene encodes CDR1 MNHNS and CDR2 SASEGT. The CDR3 consists of 15 residues. Deletions cut 3 bases from V and 0 bases from J, with 6 bases between. As DNA, the CDR3 is TGTGCCAGCAGTGACACTAGCTCTGGGGCCAACGTCCTGACTTTC. Protein: CASSDTSSGANVLTF.

The chain uses TRBV19 and TRBJ1-2; no definite D call. The germline CDR1 and CDR2 sequences are LNHDA and SQIVND (reference sequence). This CDR3 region has 14 residues. Deletions cut 8 bases from V and 1 base from J, with 14 bases between. Written as DNA, the CDR3 is TGTGCCAGTTCTCGGGCAGCGCTTAACTATGGCTACACCTTC. As protein: CASSRAALNYGYTF.

About this clonotype: A much larger clone lies a single base off, so this may be a read error. The genes are TRBV20-1 and TRBJ1-5, with a weak D call TRBD1 (5 bases). V lost 4 bases and J lost 4, with 11 bases in between. CDR1 is DFQATT, CDR2 SNEGSKA, per germline (reference sequence). This CDR3 contains 13 residues. The CDR3 sequence is CSANRQWNQPQHF. DNA of the CDR3: TGCAGTGCTAATAGACAGTGGAATCAGCCCCAGCATTTT.

At least ten counts were recorded for this clonotype. The gene calls are TRBV19 and TRBJ1-2, with D unresolved. Germline-derived CDR1 and CDR2 are LNHDA and SQIVND (reference sequence). This CDR3 is built from 17 residues. The V end lost 3 bases, the J end lost 5 bases, and 22 bases lay between the germline ends. In DNA form, the CDR3 reads TGTGCCAGTAGTATTGGGTCAGGCACCCAATCTCCGTATGGCTACACCTTC. Its translation is CASSIGSGTQSPYGYTF.